Presented here are 3 T cell receptor beta chains from one specimen sequenced in a study of beta chain features in type 1 diabetes. Sequencing targeted expressed TCRB transcripts, as all isolated RNA had been reverse transcribed. Clones were sequenced by immunoSEQ multiplex PCR, and TCRdb holds only the in-frame ones, with some missing. This table holds 250,000 to 350,000 clones, 12% to 15% found once. Source material: central memory CD4+ T cells from blood. All receptors derive from a man aged 25 to 40 in good health.

This clone was observed a handful of times. This chain joins TRBV2 and TRBJ1-1, with unresolved D. Germline CDR1 is SNHLY and CDR2 is FYNNEI. The CDR3 is made up of 15 amino acids. Trimming stripped 6 bases from V and 5 bases from J, with 19 bases between. CDR3 DNA: TGTGCCAGCAGATTTCCTCAACTCGATCGGACTGAAGCTTTCTTT. Its translation is CASRFPQLDRTEAFF.

V and J are TRBV9 and TRBJ2-5, with a possible D match to TRBD2 (6 bases). V was pared by 4 bases and J by 1 base, with 11 bases between. The germline V gene has CDR1 SGDLS and CDR2 YYNGEE. CDR3 length: 14 residues. The CDR3 loop is CASSPGTSQETQYF. In nucleotides, the CDR3 is TGTGCCAGCAGCCCCGGGACTTCCCAAGAGACCCAGTACTTC.

This clone has just a few counts. The gene calls are TRBV5-1 and TRBJ2-5; D call uncertain. CDR1 is SGHRS, CDR2 YFSETQ, per germline. The CDR3 consists of 14 residues. The V gene lost 1 base and the J gene lost 5 bases, with 12 bases spanning the gap. The CDR3 nucleotides read TGCGCCAGCAGCTTGTTCGGGCTAGGGGAGACCCAGTACTTC. Encoded protein: CASSLFGLGETQYF.